This paragraph reports one T cell receptor beta chain. Clones were sequenced by immunoSEQ multiplex PCR, and TCRdb holds only the in-frame ones, with some missing. The data contain roughly 550,000 clones, approximately 80% of them singletons. This sample is drawn from a study of shared T cell receptors in the human thymus. This CDR3 comprises 14 residues. The V gene's germline CDR1 is SQVTM and CDR2 ANQGSEA. Trimming stripped 1 base from V and 14 bases from J, with 20 bases between. These data also featured in a second study, about human thymus T cells. That study reports: Apparent bias marked the V and J gene usage of thymic and blood repertoires.

The receptor's source is a boy in the first two years of life with a congenital heart defect. The chain recombines TRBV29-1 with TRBJ1-4; the D is unclear. Sequenced material: thymocytes. The CDR3 sequence is CSVEVGDLGGKLFF. The CDR3 nucleotides read TGCAGCGTTGAAGTAGGCGACCTCGGCGGAAAGCTGTTTTTT.